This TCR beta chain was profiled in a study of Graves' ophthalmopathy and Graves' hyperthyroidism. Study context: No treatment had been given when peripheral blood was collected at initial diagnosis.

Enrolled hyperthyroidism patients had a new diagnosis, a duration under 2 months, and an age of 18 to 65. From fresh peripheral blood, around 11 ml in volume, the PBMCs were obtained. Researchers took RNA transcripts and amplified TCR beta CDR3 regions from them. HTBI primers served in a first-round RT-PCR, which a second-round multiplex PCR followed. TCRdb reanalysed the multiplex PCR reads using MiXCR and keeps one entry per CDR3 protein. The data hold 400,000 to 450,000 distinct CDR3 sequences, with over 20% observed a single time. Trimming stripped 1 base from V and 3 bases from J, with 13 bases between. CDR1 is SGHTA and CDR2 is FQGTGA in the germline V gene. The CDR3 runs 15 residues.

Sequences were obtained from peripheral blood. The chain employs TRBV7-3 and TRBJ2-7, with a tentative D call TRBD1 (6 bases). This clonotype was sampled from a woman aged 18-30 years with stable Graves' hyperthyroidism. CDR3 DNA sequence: TGTGCCAGCAGCTTAATGACAGGAAACAGCTACGAGCAGTACTTC. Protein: CASSLMTGNSYEQYF.